This TCR beta chain was sequenced during a study of regulatory T cells in long-lasting Graves disease. This clonotype was detected many times. Its antigen is as yet unknown. Assembly of TCR beta libraries relied on iRepertoire HTBI primers together with Arm-PCR of CDR3 regions. Via MiXCR, TCRdb re-called the multiplex PCR reads, giving one row per CDR3 protein. The sample comprises 410,000 or so distinct CDR3 sequences, 14% to 15% of which are singletons, and over 15% rests with the top ten. V was pared by 5 bases and J by 2 bases, with 13 bases between. The germline gives CDR1 MNHEY, CDR2 SMNVEV (reference sequence). CDR3 length: 15 residues. Findings and limits, study-wide: Examination was confined to peripheral blood, excluding thyroid tissue. Relative to newly diagnosed Graves' patients, persistent ones had lower TCR diversity.

Time point denoted: newly diagnosed GD, antithyroid drugs for less than 3 months. PBMC RNA was the source of the TCR library. This sample was shared with a second study, whose subject was T cells in Graves' hyperthyroidism and ophthalmopathy. From that second work: Among clonotypes expanded in thyroid above 0.001, most were also found in blood.

The sequenced sample was peripheral blood mononuclear cells (PBMCs), obtained at new diagnosis, from a patient treated with antithyroid drugs. The receptor was derived from a woman under 40 with Graves disease. The rearrangement links TRBV27 to TRBJ2-1; weak D call: TRBD2 (6 bases). This CDR3 reads CASSPSGTPYNEQFF. The CDR3, as DNA: TGTGCCAGCAGTCCCTCCGGGACTCCCTACAATGAGCAGTTCTTC.